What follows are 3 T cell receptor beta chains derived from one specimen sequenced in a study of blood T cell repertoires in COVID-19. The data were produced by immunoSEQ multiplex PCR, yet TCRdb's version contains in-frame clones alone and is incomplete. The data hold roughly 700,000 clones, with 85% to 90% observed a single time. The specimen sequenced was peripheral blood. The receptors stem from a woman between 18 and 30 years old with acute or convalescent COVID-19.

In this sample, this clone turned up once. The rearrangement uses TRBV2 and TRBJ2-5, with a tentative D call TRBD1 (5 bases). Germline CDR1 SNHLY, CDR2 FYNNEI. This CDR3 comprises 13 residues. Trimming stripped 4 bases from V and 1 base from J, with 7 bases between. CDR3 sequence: CASSGTLQETQYF. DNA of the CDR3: TGTGCCAGCAGTGGGACACTCCAAGAGACCCAGTACTTC.

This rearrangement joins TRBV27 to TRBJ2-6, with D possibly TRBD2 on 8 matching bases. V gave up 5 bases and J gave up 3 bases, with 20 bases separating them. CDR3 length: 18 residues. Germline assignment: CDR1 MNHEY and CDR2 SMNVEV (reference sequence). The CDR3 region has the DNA TGTGCCAGCAGTAAGGGGACAGTAAGCGGGAGTGGGGCCAACGTCCTGACTTTC. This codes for CASSKGTVSGSGANVLTF.

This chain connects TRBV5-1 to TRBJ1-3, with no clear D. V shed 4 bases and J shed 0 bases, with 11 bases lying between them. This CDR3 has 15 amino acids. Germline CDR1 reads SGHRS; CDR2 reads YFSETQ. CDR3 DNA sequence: TGCGCCAGCAGCCCGGTCGTTGGCTCTGGAAACACCATATATTTT. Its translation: CASSPVVGSGNTIYF.